This T cell receptor (beta chain) emerged from a study of T cell repertoires in cytomegalovirus infection. At the level of the study: Indications of both CMV infection and matching HLA type were provided by public TCR beta signatures.

Trimming removed 10 bases from V and 1 base from J, with 11 bases in between. The CDR3 totals 14 residues. Germline values: CDR1 LNHDA, CDR2 SQIVND (reference sequence). Study outcomes and limitations: Dominating the ex vivo response were HLA-C-restricted CMV-specific TCR beta clonotypes. The cumulative frequency of public TCR beta families identified carriers of CMV plus the relevant HLA.

About this clonotype: What it recognizes is unknown.

MiXCR, applied by TCRdb to the reads, yields one record per CDR3 protein. The table includes approximately 240,000 distinct CDR3 sequences, approximately 13% detected once. The chain uses TRBV19 and TRBJ2-6, with D unresolved. The sequence derives from a human donor in good health (CMV status not recorded). Some clones in this sample may be carry-over from other donors' samples. Sequencing was performed on PBMCs. CDR3 nucleotides: TGTGCCACCCGACACCTTTCTGGGGCCAACGTCCTGACTTTC. This sequence encodes CATRHLSGANVLTF.